This TCR beta chain was profiled in a study of blood T cell repertoires in COVID-19. About the study: Samples representing acute and convalescent COVID-19 were sourced from the United States, Italy and Spain. The cDNA or gDNA used as material had been derived from T cells, B-cell-depleted T cells, or PBMCs.

The CDR3 is made up of 16 amino acids. V gave up 4 bases and J gave up 0 bases; unmatched junction bases: 5. Germline V gives CDR1 MNHNY, CDR2 SVGAGI (reference sequence). The table came from immunoSEQ multiplex PCR; TCRdb's copy has only in-frame clones and leaves some out. Among some 150,000 clones listed, about 87% were seen once. V gene TRBV6-6 combines with J gene TRBJ2-3; 9 bases are a match to TRBD2. Sample: peripheral blood. The TCR sequence derives from a man in his fifties who had recovered from COVID-19. The DNA of the CDR3 is TGTGCCAGCAGTTTACCTAGCGGGGCGAGCACAGATACGCAGTATTTT. Translation: CASSLPSGASTDTQYF.